The 24 T cell receptor beta chains reported below all come from one sample, sequenced in a study of graft-versus-host responses after intestinal transplantation. Sequenced by immunoSEQ multiplex PCR; TCRdb stores in-frame clones only, minus some. The table shows about 14,000 clones, with around 94% occurring only once. Sequenced material: PBMCs, taken 9 days after transplant. The receptors were sampled from a human patient who received an intestinal transplant, so some T cells may come from the graft donor.

The gene calls are TRBV28 and TRBJ1-5, with TRBD1 as a possible D gene (5 bases). The CDR3 loop spans 14 amino acids. Per the germline V gene, CDR1 is MDHEN and CDR2 is SYDVKM. Trimming took off 1 base at V and 6 bases at J, with 10 bases between the two ends. Written as DNA, the CDR3 is TGTGCCAGCAGTTTATCAGGGTTGGGTCAGCCCCAGCATTTT. This gives the protein CASSLSGLGQPQHF.

The chain joins TRBV4-1 to TRBJ1-2; possibly TRBD1 for D (6 bases). Trimming took off 0 bases at V and 0 bases at J, with 11 bases between the two ends. CDR1 MGHRA and CDR2 YSYEKL come from the germline V gene. This CDR3 region has 16 residues. The CDR3 reads CASSQESDRANYGYTF. Written as DNA, the CDR3 is TGCGCCAGCAGCCAAGAGTCGGACAGAGCTAACTATGGCTACACCTTC.

The V and J genes are TRBV10-1 and TRBJ1-1; 7 bases are a match to TRBD1. CDR3 size: 16 residues. Germline CDR1 and CDR2: WNHNN and SYGVQD (reference sequence). The ends lost 6 bases at V and 0 bases at J; junction bases unmatched: 10. CDR3 in DNA: TGCGCCAGCAGCCGGGACAGCCGACTGATGAACACTGAAGCTTTCTTT. Translating gives CASSRDSRLMNTEAFF.

The chain is built from TRBV27 and TRBJ2-5, with D hard to call. The CDR3 has 11 amino acids. Trimming pared 3 bases from V and 5 bases from J, leaving 4 bases between. Germline V gene sequence: CDR1 MNHEY, CDR2 SMNVEV (reference sequence). Here the CDR3 DNA reads TGTGCCAGCAGTTTGGGGGAGACCCAGTACTTC. Translation gives CASSLGETQYF.

The V gene is TRBV21-1, the J gene TRBJ2-3; TRBD1 is the table's D call, not checked against the DNA. TRBV21-1 is a known pseudogene. The CDR3 length is 19 residues. The CDR3 nucleotides are TGTGCCAGCAGCAACCTTCGGGAAGGACAGATGGAAAGCACAGATACGCAGTATTTT. Encoded protein: CASSNLREGQMESTDTQYF.

The CDR3, as DNA: TGTGCCAGCAGCCAGGGACAGGGGCACTCCTACGAGCAGTACTTC. Its translation: CASSQGQGHSYEQYF. The rearrangement links TRBV14 to TRBJ2-7; the match to TRBD1 covers 10 bases. J was trimmed by 0 bases and V by 3 bases; bases with no gene match: 2. Per germline, CDR1 SGHDN and CDR2 FVKESK. This CDR3 has 15 amino acids.

V usage is TRBV7-6 and J usage is TRBJ2-3; D not certain. V was trimmed by 1 base and J by 5 bases, leaving 13 bases between them. This CDR3 has 15 residues. CDR1 and CDR2 from the germline V gene are SGHVS and FNYEAQ. The CDR3 protein is CASSLGSSSGDTQYF. The CDR3 DNA reads as TGTGCCAGCAGCTTAGGGTCTAGTTCAGGAGATACGCAGTATTTT.

This sequence joins TRBV7-6 and TRBJ2-7; 8 bases are a match to TRBD2. This CDR3 comprises 13 residues. Germline V gene data show CDR1 as SGHVS and CDR2 as FNYEAQ. Trimming took 3 bases from V and 2 from J; bases not matched to a gene: 0. CDR3 sequence: CASSFGGAYEQYF. DNA for the CDR3: TGTGCCAGCAGCTTCGGGGGGGCCTACGAGCAGTACTTC.

This rearrangement joins TRBV10-1 to TRBJ2-3, with D possibly TRBD2 on 5 matching bases. Looked up from germline, CDR1 is WNHNN and CDR2 is SYGVQD (reference sequence). V was clipped by 3 bases and J by 0 bases, with 10 bases between them. The CDR3 runs to 15 residues. The CDR3 DNA follows: TGCGCCAGCAGTGATCCGGGGTCTAGCACAGATACGCAGTATTTT. Translated: CASSDPGSSTDTQYF.

This chain links TRBV5-6 with TRBJ2-5; D unresolved. CDR1 and CDR2 (germline): SGHDT, YYEEEE. V shed 4 bases and J shed 5 bases, with 12 bases lying between them. This CDR3 region has 13 residues. The CDR3 DNA reads as TGTGCCAGCAGCCCCGGGCAGAGGGAGACCCAGTACTTC. Its protein is CASSPGQRETQYF.

The chain is built from TRBV11-3 and TRBJ2-5; D is undetermined. The CDR3 contains 15 residues. V lost 2 bases, J lost 2 bases, and 12 bases lay in between. Germline V CDR1 and CDR2: SGHNT, YENEEA. In DNA form, the CDR3 reads TGTGCCAGCAGCTTACACGGAACGATTCAAGAGACCCAGTACTTC. It translates to CASSLHGTIQETQYF.

The table lists this clone with a count of one. The V gene is TRBV9, the J gene TRBJ1-1; perhaps TRBD1 as D (6 bases). V lost 4 bases, J lost 5 bases, and 21 bases lay in between. CDR3 length equals 16 residues. Germline V gene sequence: CDR1 SGDLS, CDR2 YYNGEE. CDR3 in DNA: TGTGCCAGCAGCCCACAGGGATCCAAAGGGGAAACTGAAGCTTTCTTT. This gives the protein CASSPQGSKGETEAFF.

The rearrangement links TRBV19 to TRBJ2-5; TRBD1 agrees at 7 bases. Germline values: CDR1 LNHDA, CDR2 SQIVND (reference sequence). V gave up 3 bases and J gave up 5 bases; unmatched junction bases: 12. This CDR3 has 16 amino acids. The CDR3 bases are TGTGCCAGTAGTATCGTAGGGGGCGCGTCTCGGGAGACCCAGTACTTC. Translation: CASSIVGGASRETQYF.

The V call is TRBV27, the J call TRBJ2-2; 10 positions agree with TRBD2. Germline CDR1 is MNHEY and CDR2 is SMNVEV (reference sequence). The ends lost 0 bases at V and 7 bases at J; junction bases unmatched: 5. CDR3 size: 16 residues. In DNA, the CDR3 is TGTGCCAGCAGTTTATCAAGCGGGAGGGTGAGCGGGGAGCTGTTTTTT. It translates to CASSLSSGRVSGELFF.

This chain uses TRBV27 with TRBJ2-1, with 12 bases matching TRBD2. CDR1 is MNHEY, CDR2 SMNVEV, per germline (reference sequence). The CDR3 runs to 15 residues. The ends lost 5 bases at V and 2 bases at J; junction bases unmatched: 1. The CDR3 reads CASSLAGGPYNEQFF. CDR3 in DNA: TGTGCCAGCAGTCTAGCGGGAGGGCCCTACAATGAGCAGTTCTTC.

The chain has TRBV4-1 and TRBJ1-1; TRBD1 agrees at 7 bases. The V and J ends lost 0 bases and 2 bases, in that order; junction bases with no gene match: 3. CDR1 and CDR2 from the germline V gene are MGHRA and YSYEKL. This CDR3 spans 15 amino acids. The CDR3 region is CASSQERGLNTEAFF. DNA for the CDR3: TGCGCCAGCAGCCAAGAAAGGGGGCTTAACACTGAAGCTTTCTTT.

The chain has TRBV7-9 and TRBJ1-1; 9 nucleotides line up with TRBD1. Trimming cost V 5 bases and J 4 bases; bases outside gene matches: 17. Germline-derived CDR1 and CDR2 are SEHNR and FQNEAQ (reference sequence). The CDR3 has 18 residues. For the CDR3, the DNA is TGTGCCAGCAGCACCAACTACAGGGGGCGCGGGGAACCCACTGAAGCTTTCTTT. Encoded protein: CASSTNYRGRGEPTEAFF. The full variable domain, rest sourced from reference TRBV7-9 and TRBJ1-1, is DTGVSQNPRHKITKRGQNVTFRCDPISEHNRLYWYRQTLGQGPEFLTYFQNEAQLEKSRLLSDRFSAERPKGSFSTLEIQRTEQGDSAMYLCASSTNYRGRGEPTEAFFGQGTRLTVV.

This clone was seen just once. The chain is built from TRBV14 and TRBJ2-2; D is possibly TRBD1 (5 bases). Germline CDR1 reads SGHDN; CDR2 reads FVKESK. The CDR3 length is 14 residues. V was trimmed by 5 bases and J by 6 bases, leaving 13 bases between them. CDR3 amino acids: CASSVQWGAGELFF. CDR3 nucleotides: TGTGCCAGCAGCGTTCAGTGGGGCGCCGGGGAGCTGTTTTTT.

The rearrangement uses TRBV9 and TRBJ2-7; 10 nucleotides align to TRBD2. The CDR3 contains 16 residues. Per the germline V gene, CDR1 is SGDLS and CDR2 is YYNGEE. Trimming cost V 3 bases and J 6 bases; bases outside gene matches: 12. The CDR3 region is CASSALGAGGRSEQYF. CDR3 coding DNA: TGTGCCAGCAGCGCACTGGGAGCGGGAGGGCGTTCCGAGCAGTACTTC.

The genes are TRBV19 and TRBJ2-6; D is perhaps TRBD1 (5 bases). V lost 1 base and J 3 bases, leaving 13 bases between the germline ends. The CDR3 loop spans 17 amino acids. Germline V gives CDR1 LNHDA, CDR2 SQIVND (reference sequence). The CDR3 region has the DNA TGTGCCAGTAGTATAGGGCAGGGAATCCTTGGGGCCAACGTCCTGACTTTC. This gives the protein CASSIGQGILGANVLTF.

The V gene is TRBV9, the J gene TRBJ2-5; TRBD2 agrees at 9 bases. The V gene end was trimmed by 0 bases and the J gene end by 4 bases; junction bases not matched to a gene: 10. The germline V gene encodes CDR1 SGDLS and CDR2 YYNGEE. The CDR3 covers 17 residues. The CDR3, as DNA: TGTGCCAGCAGCGTAGGAGGGACCCCTAGCGGGATAGAGACCCAGTACTTC. It translates to CASSVGGTPSGIETQYF.

The gene calls are TRBV7-8 and TRBJ2-5, with a tentative D call TRBD1 (6 bases). Germline assignment: CDR1 SGHVS and CDR2 FQNEAQ. V was trimmed by 1 base and J by 3 bases, leaving 9 bases between them. CDR3 length: 14 residues. This CDR3 reads CASSLENREETQYF. CDR3 DNA sequence: TGTGCCAGCAGCTTAGAGAACAGGGAAGAGACCCAGTACTTC.

The chain carries TRBV28 and TRBJ2-2; 9 nucleotides line up with TRBD1. The length of the CDR3 is 16 residues. The V and J ends lost 6 bases and 4 bases, in that order; junction bases with no gene match: 9. Germline V lookup: CDR1 MDHEN, CDR2 SYDVKM. In DNA form, the CDR3 reads TGTGCCAGCAGGCTCATACAGGGGGCGGGCACCGGGGAGCTGTTTTTT. This translates into CASRLIQGAGTGELFF.

The chain links TRBV27 to TRBJ2-7; TRBD2 agrees at 9 bases. Trimming cost V 6 bases and J 7 bases; bases outside gene matches: 16. Germline V CDR1 and CDR2: MNHEY, SMNVEV (reference sequence). This CDR3 has 16 amino acids. The CDR3 is CASSPLGREGSGEQYF. CDR3 in DNA: TGTGCCAGCAGCCCATTGGGGCGGGAGGGGAGTGGAGAGCAGTACTTC.